Listed below are T cell receptor beta chains from one sample, sequenced in a study of cytomegalovirus exposure and HLA in healthy donors. Some clones are missing from TCRdb's copy, which holds only in-frame ones; the method was immunoSEQ multiplex PCR. This sample has fewer than 250,000 clones, with 76% found just once. Sequencing was carried out using PBMCs. These receptor sequences come from a man between 18 and 35 years old in good health and CMV-seronegative. CDR3s include the opening cysteine and the closing phenylalanine or tryptophan. Each record gives: CDR3 protein, CDR3 DNA, D gene, clone size, V gene, J gene. The D gene is left open where the match is weak. Size values are once, few and many counts, or a class for expanded clones, and some rows have none.

CDR3 protein: CASSVAGPTFTDTQYF; CDR3 DNA: TGTGCCAGCAGCGTGGCGGGACCAACATTCACAGATACGCAGTATTTT; D gene: .; clone size: .; V gene: TRBV9; J gene: TRBJ2-3
CDR3 protein: CASSFYHSGGYGYTF; CDR3 DNA: TGTGCCAGCAGCTTCTATCATTCAGGGGGCTATGGCTACACCTTC; D gene: TRBD1; clone size: .; V gene: TRBV5-6; J gene: TRBJ1-2
CDR3 protein: CACQRTAQETQYF; CDR3 DNA: TGTGCCTGCCAAAGGACAGCACAAGAGACCCAGTACTTC; D gene: .; clone size: .; V gene: TRBV30; J gene: TRBJ2-5
CDR3 protein: CASTWTGSNTGELFF; CDR3 DNA: TGTGCCAGTACCTGGACAGGCTCAAACACCGGGGAGCTGTTTTTT; D gene: TRBD1; clone size: once; V gene: TRBV19; J gene: TRBJ2-2
CDR3 protein: CASSLGRTGQETQYF; CDR3 DNA: TGCGCCAGCAGCTTGGGCCGGACAGGTCAAGAGACCCAGTACTTC; D gene: TRBD1; clone size: .; V gene: TRBV5-1; J gene: TRBJ2-5
CDR3 protein: CASAYQGLRGNEQFF; CDR3 DNA: TGTGCCAGCGCCTATCAAGGGCTTAGGGGCAATGAGCAGTTCTTC; D gene: .; clone size: .; V gene: TRBV7-9; J gene: TRBJ2-1
CDR3 protein: CASSSGAEAGVHEQYF; CDR3 DNA: TGCGCCAGCAGCTCTGGTGCGGAGGCAGGGGTCCACGAGCAGTACTTC; D gene: .; clone size: .; V gene: TRBV5-1; J gene: TRBJ2-7
CDR3 protein: CASSASGISSYEQYF; CDR3 DNA: TGTGCCAGCAGTGCCAGCGGGATTTCCTCCTACGAGCAGTACTTC; D gene: TRBD2; clone size: once; V gene: TRBV27; J gene: TRBJ2-7
CDR3 protein: CASQGPGQPQHF; CDR3 DNA: TGTGCCTCACAGGGGCCCGGGCAGCCCCAGCATTTT; D gene: TRBD1; clone size: .; V gene: TRBV10-3; J gene: TRBJ1-5
CDR3 protein: CASSILLAVTYEQYF; CDR3 DNA: TGTGCCAGTAGTATATTACTAGCGGTAACCTACGAGCAGTACTTC; D gene: TRBD2; clone size: .; V gene: TRBV19; J gene: TRBJ2-7
CDR3 protein: CASSFVAGGPHEQYF; CDR3 DNA: TGTGCCAGCAGCTTTGTAGCGGGAGGGCCCCACGAGCAGTACTTC; D gene: TRBD2; clone size: few; V gene: TRBV7-2; J gene: TRBJ2-7
CDR3 protein: CASSVARGPNYGYTF; CDR3 DNA: TGTGCCAGCAGCGTAGCGCGGGGACCTAACTATGGCTACACCTTC; D gene: .; clone size: .; V gene: TRBV9; J gene: TRBJ1-2
CDR3 protein: CAWSVQGAGELFF; CDR3 DNA: TGTGCCTGGAGTGTACAGGGAGCCGGGGAGCTGTTTTTT; D gene: .; clone size: .; V gene: TRBV30; J gene: TRBJ2-2
CDR3 protein: CASSPQAGVGNEQFF; CDR3 DNA: TGTGCCAGCTCACCCCAAGCGGGAGTAGGGAATGAGCAGTTCTTC; D gene: TRBD2; clone size: .; V gene: TRBV18; J gene: TRBJ2-1
CDR3 protein: CASSAWQGSSYNEQFF; CDR3 DNA: TGTGCCAGCAGTGCGTGGCAGGGGAGCTCCTACAATGAGCAGTTCTTC; D gene: .; clone size: .; V gene: TRBV2; J gene: TRBJ2-1
CDR3 protein: CASSAGQIDTEAFF; CDR3 DNA: TGTGCCAGCTCAGCCGGACAGATCGACACTGAAGCTTTCTTT; D gene: .; clone size: .; V gene: TRBV18; J gene: TRBJ1-1
CDR3 protein: CASSPEGGGLNTEAFF; CDR3 DNA: TGCGCCAGCAGCCCCGAAGGCGGAGGATTGAACACTGAAGCTTTCTTT; D gene: .; clone size: .; V gene: TRBV4-1; J gene: TRBJ1-1
CDR3 protein: CASRGRVYEQYF; CDR3 DNA: TGTGCCAGCAGGGGCAGGGTCTACGAGCAGTACTTC; D gene: .; clone size: .; V gene: TRBV2; J gene: TRBJ2-7
CDR3 protein: CASSLQDSYGYTF; CDR3 DNA: TGTGCCAGCAGTTTACAGGACAGCTATGGCTACACCTTC; D gene: .; clone size: few; V gene: TRBV27; J gene: TRBJ1-2
CDR3 protein: CASSQLTVSGKNSNQPQHF; CDR3 DNA: TGCGCCAGCAGCCAATTGACCGTTTCGGGGAAGAATAGCAATCAGCCCCAGCATTTT; D gene: .; clone size: .; V gene: TRBV4-1; J gene: TRBJ1-5
CDR3 protein: CASRAGQGIGSNQPQHF; CDR3 DNA: TGTGCCAGCAGGGCGGGACAGGGAATTGGCAGCAATCAGCCCCAGCATTTT; D gene: TRBD1; clone size: .; V gene: TRBV2; J gene: TRBJ1-5
CDR3 protein: CASLGGGDRSYEQYF; CDR3 DNA: TGTGCCAGCTTAGGCGGGGGGGACCGATCCTACGAGCAGTACTTC; D gene: TRBD2; clone size: .; V gene: TRBV2; J gene: TRBJ2-7
CDR3 protein: CASSRFTSANEKLFF; CDR3 DNA: TGTGCCAGCAGTCGTTTTACATCAGCTAATGAAAAACTGTTTTTT; D gene: .; clone size: once; V gene: TRBV7-8; J gene: TRBJ1-4
CDR3 protein: CASSGTGNPSEQYF; CDR3 DNA: TGTGCCAGCAGTGGGACAGGGAATCCATCCGAGCAGTACTTC; D gene: TRBD1; clone size: .; V gene: TRBV25-1; J gene: TRBJ2-7
CDR3 protein: CASSVTGVANTEAFF; CDR3 DNA: TGTGCCAGCAGCGTGACAGGGGTCGCGAACACTGAAGCTTTCTTT; D gene: TRBD1; clone size: .; V gene: TRBV7-2; J gene: TRBJ1-1
CDR3 protein: CAWSVEENTEAFF; CDR3 DNA: TGTGCCTGGAGTGTCGAGGAGAACACTGAAGCTTTCTTT; D gene: .; clone size: .; V gene: TRBV30; J gene: TRBJ1-1
CDR3 protein: CASRVGTSVGGDTQYF; CDR3 DNA: TGTGCCAGCAGGGTTGGGACTAGCGTGGGAGGAGATACGCAGTATTTT; D gene: TRBD2; clone size: .; V gene: TRBV2; J gene: TRBJ2-3
CDR3 protein: CASSNQGLIDGYTF; CDR3 DNA: TGTGCCAGCAGTAACCAGGGACTGATAGATGGCTACACCTTC; D gene: .; clone size: .; V gene: TRBV27; J gene: TRBJ1-2
CDR3 protein: CASREGLAGALEYF; CDR3 DNA: TGTGCCAGCCGTGAGGGACTAGCGGGGGCTCTGGAGTACTTC; D gene: TRBD2; clone size: .; V gene: TRBV28; J gene: TRBJ2-7
CDR3 protein: CASSPFDRAAEAFF; CDR3 DNA: TGTGCCAGCAGTCCCTTTGACAGGGCGGCTGAAGCTTTCTTT; D gene: TRBD1; clone size: .; V gene: TRBV27; J gene: TRBJ1-1
CDR3 protein: CASARGQGNTIYF; CDR3 DNA: TGCGCCAGCGCCAGGGGGCAAGGAAACACCATATATTTT; D gene: TRBD1; clone size: .; V gene: TRBV10-2; J gene: TRBJ1-3
CDR3 protein: CASSPRLGTARETQYF; CDR3 DNA: TGTGCCAGCAGCCCCAGATTGGGGACAGCGAGAGAGACCCAGTACTTC; D gene: TRBD1; clone size: .; V gene: TRBV7-9; J gene: TRBJ2-5
CDR3 protein: CTSSQLAGEFNEQFF; CDR3 DNA: TGCACCAGCAGCCAACTAGCGGGAGAGTTCAATGAGCAGTTCTTC; D gene: .; clone size: .; V gene: TRBV1; J gene: TRBJ2-1
CDR3 protein: CASSNLVGQGDYGYTF; CDR3 DNA: TGCGCCAGCAGTAACTTAGTGGGACAGGGTGACTATGGCTACACCTTC; D gene: TRBD1; clone size: .; V gene: TRBV23-1; J gene: TRBJ1-2
CDR3 protein: CASTGQIMNTEAFF; CDR3 DNA: TGTGCCAGCACTGGACAGATCATGAACACTGAAGCTTTCTTT; D gene: .; clone size: .; V gene: TRBV2; J gene: TRBJ1-1
CDR3 protein: CASSLESYGYTF; CDR3 DNA: TGTGCCAGCAGTTTAGAGAGCTATGGCTACACCTTC; D gene: .; clone size: .; V gene: TRBV28; J gene: TRBJ1-2
CDR3 protein: CASSGTGRNQPQHF; CDR3 DNA: TGTGCCAGCAGTGGGACAGGACGCAATCAGCCCCAGCATTTT; D gene: TRBD1; clone size: .; V gene: TRBV28; J gene: TRBJ1-5